This TCR beta chain was sequenced during a study of T cell repertoires in cytomegalovirus infection. Study as a whole: As its CMV epitopes, the study selected recently identified HLA-C-restricted and well-studied HLA-B-restricted targets. From public TCR beta signatures came an indication of both CMV infection and matching HLA type. The study, taken as a whole, reports: Ex vivo responses were dominated by HLA-C-restricted CMV-specific TCR beta clonotypes.

A note on this clonotype: Its specificity is not known.

Germline loops: CDR1 SGHTA, CDR2 FQGNSA. Trimming removed 1 base from V and 4 bases from J, with 8 bases in between. This CDR3 region has 15 residues. TCRdb independently ran MiXCR on the reads; one entry per CDR3 protein. The table records some 350,000 distinct CDR3 sequences, about 35% of them present only once. The chain couples TRBV7-2 to TRBJ1-6; D remains unclear. The clonotype originates from a human donor in good health (CMV status not recorded). Some clones in this sample may be carry-over from other donors' samples. The source was cultured PBMCs, collected from culture after CMV antigen stimulation. CDR3 DNA sequence: TGTGCCAGCAGCTTAGAGGCCGGATATAATTCACCCCTCCACTTT. Residues: CASSLEAGYNSPLHF.